These 22 T cell receptor beta chains were all obtained from the same sample, sequenced in a study of vaccination effects on CD4 cells after COVID-19. Sequencing was performed with immunoSEQ multiplex PCR; in TCRdb, only in-frame clones are kept and a portion is missing. The top ten hold roughly a tenth of the sample, which has some 30,000 clones, 55% to 75% seen once. No antigens are known for them. Using viral peptide pools, the ViraFEST assay grew out antigen-specific CD4+ T cells prior to sequencing. Isolating CD4+ T cells followed around nine days of culture. None of the vaccinated had previously contracted SARS-CoV-2, and their nucleocapsid antibodies tested negative. The material sequenced was CD4+ T cells from PBMCs cultured with SARS-CoV-2 spike peptides, taken before COVID-19 vaccination. These receptors originate from a human donor who received a COVID-19 vaccine.

In nucleotides, the CDR3 is TGTGCCATCAGTGAGTCGATTGGGGACTCTGGAAACACCATATATTTT. This codes for CAISESIGDSGNTIYF. V gene TRBV10-3 combines with J gene TRBJ1-3; D is unclear. The V end lost 0 bases, the J end lost 0 bases, and 9 bases lay between the germline ends. The V gene's germline CDR1 is ENHRY and CDR2 SYGVKD. The CDR3 is 16 amino acids.

This sequence joins TRBV11-2 and TRBJ1-1, with no clear D. V was pared by 3 bases and J by 6 bases, with 17 bases between. Germline loops: CDR1 SGHAT, CDR2 FQNNGV. This CDR3 spans 15 amino acids. This chain's CDR3 is CASSLWSAEPPEAFF. The CDR3 DNA follows: TGTGCCAGCAGCTTGTGGTCGGCAGAACCTCCTGAAGCTTTCTTT.

V is TRBV15 and J is TRBJ1-3; no reliable D call. CDR1 is LNHNV, CDR2 YYDKDF, per germline (reference sequence). The CDR3 spans 15 residues. With 5 bases removed from V and 0 bases from J, the gap between germline ends came to 11 bases. The CDR3 protein is CATSFPQVSGNTIYF. CDR3 nucleotides: TGTGCCACCAGCTTCCCTCAAGTCTCTGGAAACACCATATATTTT.

V usage is TRBV6-2 or TRBV6-3 and J usage is TRBJ2-4, with 11 nucleotides matching TRBD2. V lost 4 bases, J lost 1 base, and 9 bases stayed unmatched. The CDR3 runs 18 residues. Germline values: CDR1 MNHEY, CDR2 SVGEGT. As DNA, the CDR3 is TGTGCCAGCAGTTCCGGGACTAGCGGAGCCATGGCCAAAAACATTCAGTACTTC. Protein sequence: CASSSGTSGAMAKNIQYF.

This clone was observed once. This chain connects TRBV10-3 to TRBJ2-1; D is unclear. CDR3 length equals 17 residues. V was clipped by 2 bases and J by 1 base, with 15 bases between them. The V gene's germline CDR1 is ENHRY and CDR2 SYGVKD. Here the CDR3 DNA reads TGTGCCATCAGTGAGATGGTTCTAGACCTATCCTACAATGAGCAGTTCTTC. As protein: CAISEMVLDLSYNEQFF.

This clone has a handful of counts. This chain links TRBV30 with TRBJ1-1; TRBD1 is a possible D gene (6 bases). The germline gives CDR1 GTSNPN, CDR2 SVGIG (reference sequence). There are 15 residues in the CDR3. V was shortened by 0 bases and J by 1 base, with 12 bases between the two germline ends. The CDR3 spells CAWSVGGVRNTEAFF. The DNA for the CDR3 is TGTGCCTGGAGTGTAGGGGGAGTTCGGAACACTGAAGCTTTCTTT.

The rearrangement links TRBV7-9 to TRBJ2-3, with 7 bases lining up with TRBD2. Trimming at V came to 8 bases and at J to 11 bases, leaving 10 bases not matched to a gene. The CDR3 length is 12 residues. Germline CDR1 reads SEHNR; CDR2 reads FQNEAQ (reference sequence). CDR3 region: CASSPGGREQYF. Written as DNA, the CDR3 is TGTGCCAGCTCTCCCGGGGGGAGGGAGCAGTATTTT. Full variable domain (rest looked up from reference TRBV7-9 and TRBJ2-3): DTGVSQNPRHKITKRGQNVTFRCDPISEHNRLYWYRQTLGQGPEFLTYFQNEAQLEKSRLLSDRFSAERPKGSFSTLEIQRTEQGDSAMYLCASSPGGREQYFGPGTRLTVL.

In this sample, this clone turned up a few times. The J gene is TRBJ2-1, the V gene TRBV2; TRBD2 matches 7 bases. The length of the CDR3 is 14 residues. From germline, CDR1 is SNHLY and CDR2 FYNNEI. V shed 2 bases, J shed 12 bases, and the junction held 10 bases outside the gene matches. The CDR3 region is CASSEPLAGVVQFF. The CDR3 coding sequence is TGTGCCAGCAGTGAACCCTTGGCGGGGGTTGTGCAGTTCTTC.

The V gene is TRBV3-1 (or the pseudogene TRBV3-2), the J gene TRBJ2-3, with 12 bases that match TRBD2. This CDR3 comprises 15 residues. V gave up 7 bases and J gave up 7 bases; unmatched junction bases: 9. The germline gives CDR1 LGHDT, CDR2 YNNKEL (reference sequence). CDR3 sequence reads: CASILAGGSNYTQYF. The CDR3 nucleotides read TGTGCCAGCATCCTAGCGGGGGGGAGCAATTATACGCAGTATTTT.

The CDR3 DNA reads as TGTGCCAGTAGTGGTCAGACCTACACCATATATTTT. Translation gives CASSGQTYTIYF. The chain recombines TRBV19 with TRBJ1-3; no firm D call. The CDR3 is 12 amino acids. The V end lost 5 bases, the J end lost 8 bases, and 10 bases lay between the germline ends. Germline assignment: CDR1 LNHDA and CDR2 SQIVND (reference sequence).

The chain combines TRBV6-1 with TRBJ1-5; 7 nucleotides match TRBD1. Germline V gives CDR1 MNHNS, CDR2 SASEGT. The CDR3 is 15 residues long. Germline trimming cut 10 bases from V and 6 bases from J; bases unmatched to any gene: 15. The CDR3 nucleotides read TGTGCCACCCAGACCAGACAGGGAGGTTTTCAGCCCCAGCATTTT. Protein sequence: CATQTRQGGFQPQHF.

This clone came up once. The V and J genes are TRBV11-2 and TRBJ2-7; D not resolved. The V and J ends lost 7 bases and 6 bases respectively, with 19 bases between them. This CDR3 is built from 14 residues. Germline V CDR1 and CDR2: SGHAT, FQNNGV. The CDR3 region is CASITEGLMGEQYF. In DNA form, the CDR3 reads TGTGCCAGCATCACGGAAGGGCTCATGGGCGAGCAGTACTTC. Full variable domain (rest looked up from reference TRBV11-2 and TRBJ2-7): EAGVAQSPRYKIIEKRQSVAFWCNPISGHATLYWYQQILGQGPKLLIQFQNNGVVDDSQLPKDRFSAERLKGVDSTLKIQPAKLEDSAVYLCASITEGLMGEQYFGPGTRLTVT.

The CDR3 nucleotides read TGTGCCAGCAGCCCGGTGACAGGGGGAGTCTCTGAAGCTTTCTTT. Its translation: CASSPVTGGVSEAFF. This rearrangement joins TRBV7-2 to TRBJ1-1, with TRBD1 matching over 9 bases. This CDR3 is 15 amino acids long. V gave up 5 bases and J gave up 6 bases; unmatched junction bases: 10. Looked up from germline, CDR1 is SGHTA and CDR2 is FQGNSA.

The chain employs TRBV15 and TRBJ2-3; 13 nucleotides align to TRBD2. The J segment lost 4 bases and the V segment lost 4 bases, leaving 5 bases of the junction unmatched. The CDR3 is 16 amino acids. Per the germline V gene, CDR1 is LNHNV and CDR2 is YYDKDF (reference sequence). The CDR3 protein is CATSIGLAGAADTQYF. CDR3 in DNA: TGTGCCACCAGCATCGGACTAGCGGGAGCGGCAGATACGCAGTATTTT.

The chain joins TRBV5-6 to TRBJ2-5, with 8 bases lining up with TRBD2. After removal of 4 bases from V and 2 bases from J, the junction contained 1 base not matched to a gene. The germline CDR1 and CDR2 sequences are SGHDT and YYEEEE. The CDR3 has 13 residues. The chain's CDR3 is CASSPGGQETQYF. CDR3 nucleotide sequence: TGTGCCAGCAGCCCGGGAGGGCAAGAGACCCAGTACTTC. The variable domain in full, completed from reference TRBV5-6 and TRBJ2-5, reads DAGVTQSPTHLIKTRGQQVTLRCSPKSGHDTVSWYQQALGQGPQFIFQYYEEEERQRGNFPDRFSGHQFPNYSSELNVNALLLGDSALYLCASSPGGQETQYFGPGTRLLVL.

The chain uses TRBV5-4 and TRBJ2-7, with TRBD1 identical over 9 bases. V was pared by 4 bases and J by 0 bases, with 2 bases of the junction left unmatched. This CDR3 has 14 residues. Germline-derived CDR1 and CDR2 are SGHNT and YYREEE (reference sequence). The CDR3 sequence is CASSQQGASYEQYF. CDR3 DNA sequence: TGTGCCAGCAGCCAACAGGGGGCCTCCTACGAGCAGTACTTC.

V and J are TRBV5-1 and TRBJ2-1; perhaps TRBD2 as D (5 bases). The CDR3 loop spans 18 amino acids. V gave up 5 bases and J gave up 0 bases, with 21 bases separating them. The germline gives CDR1 SGHRS, CDR2 YFSETQ. CDR3 coding DNA: TGCGCCAGCAGAAATTATAGCGTGGGGTTTCGCTCCTACAATGAGCAGTTCTTC. Protein product: CASRNYSVGFRSYNEQFF.

The rearrangement uses TRBV19 and TRBJ2-5, with D tentatively TRBD1 or TRBD2 (5 bases each). CDR1 and CDR2 (germline): LNHDA, SQIVND (reference sequence). Trimming removed 9 bases at V and 5 bases at J, with 7 bases between. This CDR3 has 10 amino acids. The DNA of the CDR3 is TGTGCCAGCGAGGGGGAGACCCAGTACTTC. Its translation: CASEGETQYF.

CDR3 residues: CASSPRDSQSGNTIYF. The CDR3 DNA reads as TGCGCCAGCAGCCCCAGGGACTCCCAATCTGGAAACACCATATATTTT. The V gene is TRBV4-1, the J gene TRBJ1-3; weak D call: TRBD1 (5 bases). CDR1 and CDR2 (germline): MGHRA, YSYEKL. V lost 4 bases to trimming and J lost 1 base, with 14 bases between them. The CDR3 consists of 16 residues.

The chain couples TRBV5-6 to TRBJ2-7, with TRBD1 matching 7 bases. This CDR3 has 15 amino acids. Germline trimming cut 4 bases from V and 2 bases from J; bases unmatched to any gene: 9. Germline V gene data show CDR1 as SGHDT and CDR2 as YYEEEE. The CDR3 nucleotides read TGTGCCAGCAGCGTCACAGGGGTTGCCCCCTACGAGCAGTACTTC. This gives the protein CASSVTGVAPYEQYF.

V is TRBV29-1 and J is TRBJ2-3; 7 bases are a match to TRBD2. The germline gives CDR1 SQVTM, CDR2 ANQGSEA. J was trimmed by 3 bases and V by 3 bases; bases with no gene match: 6. CDR3 size: 14 residues. The CDR3 DNA follows: TGCAGCGTTGAGGGCGGGAGTTATACAGATACGCAGTATTTT. Translated: CSVEGGSYTDTQYF.

CDR3 sequence: CASKYTGTSRKSSYNEQFF. The CDR3 nucleotides read TGTGCCAGCAAATACACCGGGACTAGCAGGAAGAGCTCCTACAATGAGCAGTTCTTC. The rearrangement uses TRBV2 and TRBJ2-1; TRBD2 matches at 9 bases. V lost 7 bases, J lost 0 bases, and 16 bases stayed unmatched. The germline CDR1 and CDR2 sequences are SNHLY and FYNNEI. The CDR3 totals 19 residues.